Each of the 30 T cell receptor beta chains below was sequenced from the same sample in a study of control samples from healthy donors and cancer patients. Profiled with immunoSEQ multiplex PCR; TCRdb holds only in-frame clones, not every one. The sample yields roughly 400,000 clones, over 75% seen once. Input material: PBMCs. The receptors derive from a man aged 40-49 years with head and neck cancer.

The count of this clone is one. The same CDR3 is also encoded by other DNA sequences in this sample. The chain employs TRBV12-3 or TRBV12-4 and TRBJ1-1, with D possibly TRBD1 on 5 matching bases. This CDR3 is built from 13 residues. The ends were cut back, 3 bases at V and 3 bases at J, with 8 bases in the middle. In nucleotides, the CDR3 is TGTGCCAGCAGTTTCGGGGGAGACACTGAAGCTTTCTTT. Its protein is CASSFGGDTEAFF.

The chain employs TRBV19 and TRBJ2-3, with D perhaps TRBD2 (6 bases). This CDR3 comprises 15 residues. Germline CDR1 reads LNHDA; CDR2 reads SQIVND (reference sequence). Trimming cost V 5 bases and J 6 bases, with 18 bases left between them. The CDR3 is CASSWRGQAIDTQYF. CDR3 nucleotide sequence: TGTGCCAGTAGTTGGCGGGGTCAGGCGATCGATACGCAGTATTTT.

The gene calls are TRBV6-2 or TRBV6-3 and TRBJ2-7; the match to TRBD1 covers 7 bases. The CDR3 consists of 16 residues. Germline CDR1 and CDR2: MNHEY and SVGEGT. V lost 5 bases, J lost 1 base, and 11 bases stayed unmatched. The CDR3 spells CASSASRDRRSYEQYF. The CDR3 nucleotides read TGTGCCAGCAGTGCATCCCGGGACAGACGATCCTACGAGCAGTACTTC.

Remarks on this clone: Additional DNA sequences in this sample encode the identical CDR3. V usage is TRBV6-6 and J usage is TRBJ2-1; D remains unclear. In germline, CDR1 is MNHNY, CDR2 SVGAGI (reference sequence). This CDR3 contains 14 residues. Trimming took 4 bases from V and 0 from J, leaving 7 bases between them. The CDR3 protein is CASSSSSSYNEQFF. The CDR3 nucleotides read TGTGCCAGCAGTTCCAGCAGCTCCTACAATGAGCAGTTCTTC.

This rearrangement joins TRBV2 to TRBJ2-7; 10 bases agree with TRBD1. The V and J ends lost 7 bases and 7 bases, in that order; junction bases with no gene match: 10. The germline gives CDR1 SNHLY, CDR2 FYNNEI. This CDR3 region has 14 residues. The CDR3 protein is CASTTGTGAGEQYF. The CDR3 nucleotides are TGTGCCAGCACCACCGGGACAGGGGCTGGAGAGCAGTACTTC.

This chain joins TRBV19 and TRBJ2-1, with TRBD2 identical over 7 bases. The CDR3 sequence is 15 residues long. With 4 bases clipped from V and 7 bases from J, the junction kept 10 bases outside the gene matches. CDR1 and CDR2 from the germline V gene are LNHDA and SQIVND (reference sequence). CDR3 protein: CASSREGGVPNEQFF. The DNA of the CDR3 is TGTGCCAGTAGTAGGGAGGGAGGCGTACCAAATGAGCAGTTCTTC.

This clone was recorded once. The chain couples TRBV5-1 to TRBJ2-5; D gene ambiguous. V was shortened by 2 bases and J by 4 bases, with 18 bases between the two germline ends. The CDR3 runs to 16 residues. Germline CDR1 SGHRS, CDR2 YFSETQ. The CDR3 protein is CASSFSTPMGSETQYF. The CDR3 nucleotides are TGCGCCAGCAGCTTCTCGACCCCGATGGGATCAGAGACCCAGTACTTC.

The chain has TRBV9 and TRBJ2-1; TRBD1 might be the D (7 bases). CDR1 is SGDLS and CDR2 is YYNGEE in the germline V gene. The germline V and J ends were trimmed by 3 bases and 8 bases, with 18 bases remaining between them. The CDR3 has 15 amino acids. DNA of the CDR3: TGTGCCAGCAGCGCCCAGGGACTCGGACAGGATGAGCAGTTCTTC. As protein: CASSAQGLGQDEQFF.

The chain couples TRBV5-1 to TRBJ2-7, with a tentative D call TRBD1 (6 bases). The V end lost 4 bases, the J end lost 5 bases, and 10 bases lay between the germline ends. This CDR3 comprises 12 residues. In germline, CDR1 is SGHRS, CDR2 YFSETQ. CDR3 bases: TGCGCCAGCAGCCCACAGGGAGACGAGCAGTACTTC. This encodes CASSPQGDEQYF.

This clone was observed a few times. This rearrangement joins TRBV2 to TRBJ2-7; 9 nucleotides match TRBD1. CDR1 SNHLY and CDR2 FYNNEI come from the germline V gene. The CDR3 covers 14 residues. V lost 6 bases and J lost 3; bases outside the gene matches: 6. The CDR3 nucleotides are TGTGCCAGCAGGGGACCGACAGGGGGCTACGAGCAGTACTTC. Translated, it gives CASRGPTGGYEQYF.

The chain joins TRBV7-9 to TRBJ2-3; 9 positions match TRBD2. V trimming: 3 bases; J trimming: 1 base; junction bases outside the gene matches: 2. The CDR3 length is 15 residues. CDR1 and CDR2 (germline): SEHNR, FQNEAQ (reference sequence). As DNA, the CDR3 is TGTGCCAGCAGCTTTGGCGGGGGGGGCACAGATACGCAGTATTTT. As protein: CASSFGGGGTDTQYF.

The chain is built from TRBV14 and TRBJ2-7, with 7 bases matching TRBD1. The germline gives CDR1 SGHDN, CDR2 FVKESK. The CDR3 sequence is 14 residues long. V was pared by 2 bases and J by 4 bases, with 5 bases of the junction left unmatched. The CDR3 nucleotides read TGTGCCAGCAGCCAATTTGGGACAGAATACGAGCAGTACTTC. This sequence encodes CASSQFGTEYEQYF.

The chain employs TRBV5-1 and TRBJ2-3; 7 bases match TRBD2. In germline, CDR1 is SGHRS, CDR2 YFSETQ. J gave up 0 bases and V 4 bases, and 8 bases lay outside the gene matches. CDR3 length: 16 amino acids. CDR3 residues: CASSPGQAGSTDTQYF. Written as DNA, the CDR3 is TGCGCCAGCAGCCCCGGGCAAGCGGGAAGCACAGATACGCAGTATTTT.

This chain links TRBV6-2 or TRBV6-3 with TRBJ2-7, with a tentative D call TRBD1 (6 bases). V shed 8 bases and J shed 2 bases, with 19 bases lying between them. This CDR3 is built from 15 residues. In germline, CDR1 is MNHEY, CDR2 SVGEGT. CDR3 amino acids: CASGPTGHGAYEQYF. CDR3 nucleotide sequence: TGTGCCAGCGGCCCTACGGGACACGGAGCCTACGAGCAGTACTTC.

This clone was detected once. The CDR3 coding sequence is TGTGCCAGCTCACCACAGGCTAGCGGGAGTCCCGAGCAGTACTTC. Encoded protein: CASSPQASGSPEQYF. The chain combines TRBV18 with TRBJ2-7; 10 bases map to TRBD2. The CDR3 spans 15 residues. In germline, CDR1 is KGHSH, CDR2 LQKENI. Trimming cost V 1 base and J 6 bases; bases outside gene matches: 6.

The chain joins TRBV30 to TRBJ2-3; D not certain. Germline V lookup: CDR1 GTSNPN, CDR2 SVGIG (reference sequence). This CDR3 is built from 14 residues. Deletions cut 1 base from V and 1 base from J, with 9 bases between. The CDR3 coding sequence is TGTGCCTGGAGTGGCCCGGTCGGCACAGATACGCAGTATTTT. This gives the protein CAWSGPVGTDTQYF.

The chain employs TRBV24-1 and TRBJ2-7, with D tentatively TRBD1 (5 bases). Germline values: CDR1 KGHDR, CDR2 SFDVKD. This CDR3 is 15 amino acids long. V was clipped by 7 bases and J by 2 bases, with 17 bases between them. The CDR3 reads CATSPSLGRPYEQYF. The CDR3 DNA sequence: TGTGCCACCAGCCCAAGCTTGGGGCGACCCTACGAGCAGTACTTC.

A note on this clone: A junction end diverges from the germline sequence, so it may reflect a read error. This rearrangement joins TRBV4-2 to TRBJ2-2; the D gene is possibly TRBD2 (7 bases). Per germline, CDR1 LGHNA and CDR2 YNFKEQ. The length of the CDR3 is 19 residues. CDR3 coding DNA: TGTGCCAGCAGACAAGCGGGCGGGGGCCTCCTCCCGGGGACCGGGGAGCTGTTTTTT. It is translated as CASRQAGGGLLPGTGELFF.

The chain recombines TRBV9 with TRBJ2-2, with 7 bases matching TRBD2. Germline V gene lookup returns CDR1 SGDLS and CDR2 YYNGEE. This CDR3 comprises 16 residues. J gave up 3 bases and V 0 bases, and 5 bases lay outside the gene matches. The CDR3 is CASSVGLAAYTGELFF. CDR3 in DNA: TGTGCCAGCAGCGTAGGGCTAGCGGCCTACACCGGGGAGCTGTTTTTT.

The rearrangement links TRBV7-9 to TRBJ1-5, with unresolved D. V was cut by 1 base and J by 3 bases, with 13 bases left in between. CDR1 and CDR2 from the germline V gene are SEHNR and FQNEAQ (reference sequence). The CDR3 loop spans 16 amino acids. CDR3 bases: TGTGCCAGCAGCTTAGTTGGTGTAGGGAACAATCAGCCCCAGCATTTT. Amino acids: CASSLVGVGNNQPQHF.

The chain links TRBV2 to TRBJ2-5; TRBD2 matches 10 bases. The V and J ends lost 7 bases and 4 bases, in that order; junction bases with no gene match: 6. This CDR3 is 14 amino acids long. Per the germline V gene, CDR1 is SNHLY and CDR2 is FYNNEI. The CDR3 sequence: CASKQRGGLETQYF. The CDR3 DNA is TGTGCCAGCAAACAGCGGGGGGGCCTAGAGACCCAGTACTTC.

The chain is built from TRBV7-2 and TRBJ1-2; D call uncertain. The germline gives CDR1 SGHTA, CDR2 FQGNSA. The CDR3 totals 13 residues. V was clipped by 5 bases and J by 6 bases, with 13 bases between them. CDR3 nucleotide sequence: TGTGCCAGCAGCCCCCCCCCGGCGGATGGCTACACCTTC. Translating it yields CASSPPPADGYTF.

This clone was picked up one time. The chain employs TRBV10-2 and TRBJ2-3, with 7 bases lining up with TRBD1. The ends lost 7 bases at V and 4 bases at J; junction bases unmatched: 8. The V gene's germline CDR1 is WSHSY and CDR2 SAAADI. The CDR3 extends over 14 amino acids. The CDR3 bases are TGCGCCAGCATCGAAGGGGGCATCGCAGATACGCAGTATTTT. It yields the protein CASIEGGIADTQYF.

In nucleotides, the CDR3 is TGTGCCAGCAGTTTCTTAGGGGCCGATGAGCAGTTCTTC. The encoded protein is CASSFLGADEQFF. This chain joins TRBV27 and TRBJ2-1; possibly TRBD1 for D (5 bases). V lost 3 bases to trimming and J lost 8 bases, with 11 bases between them. The CDR3 is 13 amino acids. Germline CDR1 MNHEY, CDR2 SMNVEV (reference sequence).

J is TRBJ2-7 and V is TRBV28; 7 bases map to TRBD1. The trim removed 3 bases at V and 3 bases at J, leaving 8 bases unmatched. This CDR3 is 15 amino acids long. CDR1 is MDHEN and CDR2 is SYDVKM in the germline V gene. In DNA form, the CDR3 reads TGTGCCAGCAGTTTGACAGGGCCAGTCGTCTACGAGCAGTACTTC. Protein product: CASSLTGPVVYEQYF.

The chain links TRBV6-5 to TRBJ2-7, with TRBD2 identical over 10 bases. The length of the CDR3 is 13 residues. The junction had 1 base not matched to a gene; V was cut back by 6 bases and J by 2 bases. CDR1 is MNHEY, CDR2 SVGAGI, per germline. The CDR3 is CASRSGGAYEQYF. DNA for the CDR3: TGTGCCAGCAGGAGCGGGGGGGCCTACGAGCAGTACTTC.

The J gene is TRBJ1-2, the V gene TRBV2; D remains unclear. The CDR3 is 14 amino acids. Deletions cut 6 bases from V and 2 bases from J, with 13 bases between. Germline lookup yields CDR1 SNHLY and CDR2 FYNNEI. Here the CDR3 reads CASRGIRGNYGYTF. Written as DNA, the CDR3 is TGTGCCAGCAGAGGAATCCGGGGAAACTATGGCTACACCTTC.

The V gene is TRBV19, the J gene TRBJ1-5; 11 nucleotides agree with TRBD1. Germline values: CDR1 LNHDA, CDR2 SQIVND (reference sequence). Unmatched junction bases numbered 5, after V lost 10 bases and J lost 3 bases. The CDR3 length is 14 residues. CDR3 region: CATGTGGFNQPQHF. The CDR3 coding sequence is TGTGCCACCGGGACAGGGGGTTTCAATCAGCCCCAGCATTTT.

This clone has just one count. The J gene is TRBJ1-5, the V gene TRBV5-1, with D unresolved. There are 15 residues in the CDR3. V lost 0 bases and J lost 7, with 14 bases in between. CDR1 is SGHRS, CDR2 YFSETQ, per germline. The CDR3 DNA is TGCGCCAGCAGCTTGGGTTCGGGAACAAGGCAGCCCCAGCATTTT. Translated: CASSLGSGTRQPQHF.

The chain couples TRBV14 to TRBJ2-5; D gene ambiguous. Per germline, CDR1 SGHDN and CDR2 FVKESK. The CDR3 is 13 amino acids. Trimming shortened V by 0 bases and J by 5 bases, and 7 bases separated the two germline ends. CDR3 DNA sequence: TGTGCCAGCAGCCAAGATTTGTGGGAGACCCAGTACTTC. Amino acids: CASSQDLWETQYF.